This entry lists 25 T cell receptor beta chains sequenced from one sample in a study of low-dose radiotherapy and immunotherapy resistance in tumors. Primers used for first-strand cDNA, a TRAV- and TRBV-specific set, covered both alpha and beta chains. TCRs underwent 15 to 20 PCR cycles of amplification with a constant-region primer and V-primer adapter. TCRdb processed the reads anew with MiXCR; each CDR3 protein has one entry. This table has fewer than 95,000 distinct CDR3 sequences, 9.4% appearing once. Documented time point: before trial treatment. The specimen comprised PBMCs, sampled before treatment. These receptors all come from a male donor with prostate cancer.

This clonotype was counted ten times or more. The chain combines TRBV29-1 with TRBJ2-3; possible D gene TRBD2, 5 bases. With 0 bases removed from V and 3 bases from J, the gap between germline ends came to 10 bases. This CDR3 has 14 amino acids. The germline V gene has CDR1 SQVTM and CDR2 ANQGSEA. The CDR3 DNA reads as TGCAGCGTTGAAGATCTGGCGGGTACAGATACGCAGTATTTT. This sequence encodes CSVEDLAGTDTQYF.

Ten or more counts support this clonotype. The chain recombines TRBV10-3 with TRBJ2-7, with D possibly being TRBD1 (6 bases). V lost 10 bases and J lost 5, with 15 bases in between. CDR1 is ENHRY, CDR2 SYGVKD, per germline. This CDR3 contains 12 residues. CDR3 protein: CATRPGADEQYF. CDR3 in DNA: TGTGCCACGCGGCCAGGGGCTGACGAGCAGTACTTC.

This clonotype was detected many times. The rearrangement uses TRBV9 and TRBJ2-7, with D tentatively TRBD1 or TRBD2 (6 bases each). V was clipped by 1 base and J by 6 bases, with 14 bases between them. This CDR3 contains 14 residues. From germline, CDR1 is SGDLS and CDR2 YYNGEE. CDR3 sequence (DNA): TGTGCCAGCAGCGTATTTCCGGGGGCCGTCGAGCAGTACTTC. It is translated as CASSVFPGAVEQYF.

This clonotype was observed at least ten times. This chain joins TRBV12-3 or TRBV12-4 and TRBJ2-2, with 9 bases identical to TRBD2. The V segment lost 1 base and the J segment 4 bases; nucleotides outside the gene matches: 4. The CDR3 spans 16 residues. Written as DNA, the CDR3 is TGTGCCAGCAGTTTAGGACTAGCGGCATTCACCGGGGAGCTGTTTTTT. It is translated as CASSLGLAAFTGELFF.

This clonotype was detected many times. The chain recombines TRBV29-1 with TRBJ2-7; D is possibly TRBD1 (6 bases). Per the germline V gene, CDR1 is SQVTM and CDR2 is ANQGSEA. Trimming left V 4 bases short and J 3 bases short, with 10 bases between. This CDR3 region has 12 residues. CDR3 sequence reads: CSVVEGGYEQYF. The CDR3 DNA is TGCAGCGTTGTTGAAGGGGGCTACGAGCAGTACTTC.

Ten or more counts support this clonotype. The rearrangement links TRBV28 to TRBJ1-4; 12 bases agree with TRBD1. Germline trimming cut 6 bases from V and 5 bases from J; bases unmatched to any gene: 1. This CDR3 contains 14 residues. CDR1 is MDHEN and CDR2 is SYDVKM in the germline V gene. The chain's CDR3 is CASRGTGGNEKLFF. CDR3 DNA sequence: TGTGCCAGCAGAGGGACAGGGGGCAATGAAAAACTGTTTTTT.

This clonotype showed up many times. The chain is built from TRBV6-1 and TRBJ2-3; D not resolved. CDR1 and CDR2 from the germline V gene are MNHNS and SASEGT. The CDR3 is 15 amino acids. Trimming stripped 2 bases from V and 3 bases from J, with 12 bases between. The CDR3 sequence is CASSESVGPTDTQYF. The CDR3 DNA reads as TGTGCCAGCAGTGAAAGTGTTGGTCCTACAGATACGCAGTATTTT.

The table lists this clonotype with many counts. This chain links TRBV6-4 with TRBJ2-2; no reliable D call. Trimming left V 0 bases short and J 3 bases short, with 2 bases between. This CDR3 spans 13 amino acids. The germline V gene has CDR1 MRHNA and CDR2 SNTAGT. The CDR3 protein is CASSDSDTGELFF. The CDR3 DNA sequence: TGTGCCAGCAGTGACTCGGACACCGGGGAGCTGTTTTTT.

The table lists this clonotype with many counts. The J gene is TRBJ2-1, the V gene TRBV7-9, with D uncertain. V lost 2 bases to trimming and J lost 0 bases, with 5 bases between them. This CDR3 contains 14 residues. Germline CDR1 and CDR2: SEHNR and FQNEAQ (reference sequence). This CDR3 reads CASSLSSSYNEQFF. The CDR3 nucleotides are TGTGCCAGCAGCTTAAGCAGCTCCTACAATGAGCAGTTCTTC.

This clonotype showed up many times. The J gene is TRBJ2-3, the V gene TRBV5-1, with 8 positions matching TRBD1. Germline CDR1 reads SGHRS; CDR2 reads YFSETQ. V dropped 4 bases and J dropped 5; count of bases not matched to a gene: 12. This CDR3 is 16 amino acids long. The CDR3 loop is CASSPRGLSLGDTQYF. CDR3 nucleotide sequence: TGCGCCAGCAGCCCCAGGGGGCTCTCTCTTGGAGATACGCAGTATTTT.

In this sample, this clonotype turned up many times. The chain links TRBV11-2 to TRBJ2-7; 9 bases are shared with TRBD1. Germline V gene data show CDR1 as SGHAT and CDR2 as FQNNGV. V lost 3 bases to trimming and J lost 4 bases; unmatched junction nucleotides: 7. The CDR3 covers 15 residues. The CDR3 DNA follows: TGTGCCAGCAGCTTTACGGGGACAGGGAGTTACGAGCAGTACTTC. This encodes CASSFTGTGSYEQYF.

In its sample, this clonotype was seen many times. The chain joins TRBV6-2 or TRBV6-3 to TRBJ1-1; maybe TRBD1 (6 bases). V dropped 7 bases and J dropped 3 bases, with 12 bases sitting between them. This CDR3 comprises 13 residues. Germline V CDR1 and CDR2: MNHEY, SVGEGT. The CDR3 loop reads CASKNYRDTEAFF. CDR3 nucleotide sequence: TGTGCCAGCAAGAATTACAGGGACACTGAAGCTTTCTTT.

This clonotype was observed many times. This rearrangement joins TRBV27 to TRBJ2-5; D uncertain. The CDR3 consists of 13 residues. CDR1 MNHEY and CDR2 SMNVEV come from the germline V gene (reference sequence). V was pared by 5 bases and J by 3 bases, with 10 bases between. CDR3 in DNA: TGTGCCAGCAGTCCCAGACTGGAAGAGACCCAGTACTTC. The encoded protein is CASSPRLEETQYF.

The J gene is TRBJ1-1, the V gene TRBV2, with no clear D. There are 13 residues in the CDR3. V gave up 3 bases and J gave up 1 base, with 6 bases separating them. Germline V gives CDR1 SNHLY, CDR2 FYNNEI. CDR3 DNA sequence: TGTGCCAGCAGTGATACGAGGAACACTGAAGCTTTCTTT. Translating gives CASSDTRNTEAFF.

As regards this clonotype: A junction end diverges from the germline sequence, so it may reflect a read error. The chain carries TRBV5-1 and TRBJ1-1, with 8 nucleotides matching TRBD1. CDR3 size: 16 residues. Germline V gene data show CDR1 as SGHRS and CDR2 as YFSETQ. CDR3 sequence reads: CGSSLRTGGLNTETFF. The CDR3 region has the DNA TGCGGCAGCAGCTTAAGAACAGGGGGGCTGAACACTGAAACTTTCTTT.

This clonotype was detected many times. The V and J genes are TRBV20-1 and TRBJ2-3; a weak D match, TRBD2 (6 bases). This CDR3 comprises 13 residues. CDR1 is DFQATT, CDR2 SNEGSKA, per germline (reference sequence). The V gene lost 6 bases and the J gene lost 2 bases, with 12 bases spanning the gap. The DNA of the CDR3 is TGCAGTGCAAACCGACTAGTCACAGATACGCAGTATTTT. It translates to CSANRLVTDTQYF.

This clonotype was counted many times. The V and J genes are TRBV14 and TRBJ2-3; possibly TRBD1 or TRBD2 for D (7 bases each). Per the germline V gene, CDR1 is SGHDN and CDR2 is FVKESK. CDR3 size: 15 residues. Trimming removed 4 bases at V and 4 bases at J, with 15 bases between. The CDR3 sequence: CASSPQTGRADTQYF. The CDR3 nucleotides are TGTGCCAGCAGCCCCCAGACAGGGAGGGCAGATACGCAGTATTTT.

There are many counts of this clonotype. The chain employs TRBV12-5 and TRBJ1-5, with D tentatively TRBD1 (6 bases). The CDR3 sequence is 15 residues long. Looked up from germline, CDR1 is LGHNT and CDR2 is FRNRAP. Trimming cost V 4 bases and J 2 bases, with 12 bases left between them. The CDR3 protein is CASGSWDIRNQPQHF. CDR3 DNA: TGTGCTAGTGGTTCATGGGACATTCGCAATCAGCCCCAGCATTTT.

In the case of this clonotype: With a far larger clone one base away, a read error is the likely cause. This chain uses TRBV28 with TRBJ2-1; TRBD2 aligns across 7 bases. The CDR3 runs 13 residues. Germline CDR1 and CDR2: MDHEN and SYDVKM. The J segment lost 10 bases and the V segment lost 4 bases, leaving 7 bases of the junction unmatched. The CDR3 loop reads CASSWGGTYEQFF. In nucleotides, the CDR3 is TGTGCCAGCAGTTGGGGGGGAACCTACGAGCAGTTCTTC.

In its sample, this clonotype was seen many times. A junction boundary mismatches the germline segment, possibly from a read error. V usage is TRBV5-1 and J usage is TRBJ2-3; D gene uncertain. Germline V CDR1 and CDR2: SGHRS, YFSETQ. The CDR3 runs to 12 residues. CDR3 in amino acids: CASSSSTDTQYF. CDR3 DNA sequence: TGTGCCAGCAGCTCCAGCACAGATACGCAGTATTTT.

The chain employs TRBV28 and TRBJ1-2; 7 bases line up with TRBD1. V lost 4 bases, J lost 0 bases, and 11 bases stayed unmatched. Germline-derived CDR1 and CDR2 are MDHEN and SYDVKM. The CDR3 spans 17 residues. CDR3 coding DNA: TGTGCCAGCAGTTCTCCGGGACAGAATACCGCTAACTATGGCTACACCTTC. It encodes CASSSPGQNTANYGYTF.

In this sample, this clonotype turned up many times. The gene calls are TRBV24-1 and TRBJ2-7; D possibly uses TRBD1 or TRBD2 (6 bases each). This CDR3 comprises 13 residues. The germline CDR1 and CDR2 sequences are KGHDR and SFDVKD. The V and J ends lost 6 bases and 3 bases respectively, with 11 bases between them. CDR3 region: CATSKGGHYEQYF. In nucleotides, the CDR3 is TGTGCCACCAGTAAGGGGGGACACTACGAGCAGTACTTC.

V is TRBV7-2 and J is TRBJ2-7, with TRBD1 matching over 7 bases. Germline V gives CDR1 SGHTA, CDR2 FQGNSA. This CDR3 is 13 amino acids long. Germline trimming cut 5 bases from V and 2 bases from J; bases unmatched to any gene: 3. The CDR3: CASSRGQAYEQYF. In DNA form, the CDR3 reads TGTGCCAGCAGCCGAGGACAGGCCTACGAGCAGTACTTC.

This clonotype was recorded many times. DNA for the CDR3: TGTGCCAGCAGCTTCGGGGGGGCCTACGAGCAGTACTTC. As protein: CASSFGGAYEQYF. The chain recombines TRBV7-8 with TRBJ2-7, with TRBD2 matching 8 bases. Germline V gives CDR1 SGHVS, CDR2 FQNEAQ. The ends lost 3 bases at V and 2 bases at J; junction bases unmatched: 0. This CDR3 spans 13 amino acids.

The rearrangement uses TRBV2 and TRBJ2-1; 14 bases line up with TRBD2. The V segment lost 7 bases and the J segment 4 bases; nucleotides outside the gene matches: 6. The CDR3 covers 16 residues. From germline, CDR1 is SNHLY and CDR2 FYNNEI. CDR3 amino acids: CASTPGTSGSYNEQFF. CDR3 sequence (DNA): TGTGCCAGCACCCCAGGGACTAGCGGGAGTTACAATGAGCAGTTCTTC.